This is a list of T cell receptor beta chains from one sample in a study of T cell responses to AZD1222 COVID-19 vaccine. Some clones are missing from TCRdb's copy, which holds only in-frame ones; the method was immunoSEQ multiplex PCR. The repertoire holds around 100,000 clones, with just over 85% as singletons. Material: peripheral blood, obtained on day 0 of AZD1222 vaccination. Source of these receptors: an adult in good health. Both conserved end residues are part of each CDR3. D genes are given only for firm matches. Not all rows give a size; the values are once, few, many and, for expanded clones, a class.

NA	NA	TRBJ2-1	TRBV11-2	TGTGCCAGCAGCTTAGAGGGACACTCAACGGATGAGCAGTTCTTC	CASSLEGHSTDEQFF
TRBD2	NA	TRBJ2-4	TRBV29-1	TGCAGCGTTGGGCTAGCGGGAGGCCCAAACATTCAGTACTTC	CSVGLAGGPNIQYF
TRBD1	NA	TRBJ1-6	TRBV9	TGTGCCAGCAGCGTAGGGGGACAGGGTAATTCACCCCTCCACTTT	CASSVGGQGNSPLHF
NA	once	TRBJ2-3	TRBV11-2	TGTGCCAGCAGGTCGCGCATAGGCGCTAGCACAGATACGCAGTATTTT	CASRSRIGASTDTQYF
NA	NA	TRBJ1-1	TRBV7-2	TGTGCCAGCAGCCCCTACCGGGGGACGGCTTTCTTT	CASSPYRGTAFF
NA	NA	TRBJ2-7	TRBV7-8	TGTGCCAGCAGCGTAGAAAACGGCGAGCAGTACTTC	CASSVENGEQYF
NA	NA	TRBJ1-1	TRBV6-5	TGTGCCAGCAGTTACTCCAACCGAAAGGGCACTGAAGCTTTCTTT	CASSYSNRKGTEAFF
NA	NA	TRBJ1-3	TRBV10-2	TGCGCCAGCCGTGGACAGCTCTCTGGAAACACCATATATTTT	CASRGQLSGNTIYF
NA	NA	TRBJ1-1	TRBV4-3	TGCGCCAGCAGCCAAGAAGAGGGACGGGGAACTGAAGCTTTCTTT	CASSQEEGRGTEAFF
NA	many	TRBJ2-1	TRBV3-1/TRBV3-2	TGTGCCAGCAGCCTCGAGGGTCTAGCCTCCAATGAGCAGTTCTTC	CASSLEGLASNEQFF
NA	NA	TRBJ2-6	TRBV13	TGTGCCAGCAGCTTAAGAGGGTCTGGGGCCAACGTCCTGACTTTC	CASSLRGSGANVLTF
TRBD1	NA	TRBJ1-2	TRBV7-2	TGTGCCAGCAGCTTAGCGACAGGGGGCAGGGATGGCTACACCTTC	CASSLATGGRDGYTF
NA	NA	TRBJ1-5	TRBV18	TGTGCCAGCTCACCAGCGGGCTTCTGGAATCAGCCCCAGCATTTT	CASSPAGFWNQPQHF
NA	NA	TRBJ2-1	TRBV9	TGTGCCAGCAGCGGGGGGAGAATCAACCTGGATGAGCAGTTCTTC	CASSGGRINLDEQFF
NA	once	TRBJ2-7	TRBV4-3	TGCGCCAGCAGCCAAGATTTGGGGTTCTACGAGCAGTACTTC	CASSQDLGFYEQYF
NA	NA	TRBJ1-2	TRBV27	TGTGCCAGTTCAGGATCCTCTTTTTATGGCTACACCTTC	CASSGSSFYGYTF
NA	NA	TRBJ1-6	TRBV4-1	TGCGCCAGCAGCCAAGGCGACCCGGACGTGGCCAATTCACCCCTCCACTTT	CASSQGDPDVANSPLHF
TRBD1	NA	TRBJ2-7	TRBV29-1	TGCAGCGTTGAAGACGGGACAGGGGGCTACGAGCAGTACTTC	CSVEDGTGGYEQYF
TRBD1	once	TRBJ2-3	TRBV11-2	TGTGCCAGCAGCCCGTATGGTCGGGACAGGAGCACAGATACGCAGTATTTT	CASSPYGRDRSTDTQYF
NA	NA	TRBJ1-2	TRBV6-1	TGTGCCAGCAGTGAACAGGTTTTGTCTGGCTACACCTTC	CASSEQVLSGYTF
NA	few	TRBJ2-5	TRBV5-4	TGTGCCAGCAGCTTGGAGTGGGGAGAGACCCAGTACTTC	CASSLEWGETQYF